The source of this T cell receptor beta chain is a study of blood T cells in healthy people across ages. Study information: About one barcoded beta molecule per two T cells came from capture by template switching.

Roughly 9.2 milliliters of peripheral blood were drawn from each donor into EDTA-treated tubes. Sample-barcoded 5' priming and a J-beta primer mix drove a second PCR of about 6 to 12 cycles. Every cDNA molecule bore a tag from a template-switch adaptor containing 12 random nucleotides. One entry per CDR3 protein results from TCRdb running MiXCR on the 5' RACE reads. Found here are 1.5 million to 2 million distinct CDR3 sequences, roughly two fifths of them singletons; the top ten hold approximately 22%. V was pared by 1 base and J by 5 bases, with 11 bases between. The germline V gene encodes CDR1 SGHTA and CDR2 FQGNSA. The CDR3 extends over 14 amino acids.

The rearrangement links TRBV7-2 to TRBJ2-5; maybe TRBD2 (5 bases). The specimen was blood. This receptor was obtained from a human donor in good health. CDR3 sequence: CASSLVSGEETQYF. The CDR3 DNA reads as TGTGCCAGCAGCTTAGTTTCTGGGGAGGAGACCCAGTACTTC.